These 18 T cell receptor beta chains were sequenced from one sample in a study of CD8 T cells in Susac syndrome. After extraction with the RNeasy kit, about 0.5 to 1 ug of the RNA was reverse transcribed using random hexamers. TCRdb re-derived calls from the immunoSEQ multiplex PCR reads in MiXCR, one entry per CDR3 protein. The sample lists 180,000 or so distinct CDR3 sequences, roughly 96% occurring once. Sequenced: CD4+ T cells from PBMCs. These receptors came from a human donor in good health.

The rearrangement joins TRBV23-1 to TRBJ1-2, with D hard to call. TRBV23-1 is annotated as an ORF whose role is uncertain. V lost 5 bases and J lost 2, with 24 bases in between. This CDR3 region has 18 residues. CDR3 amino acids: CASSSRSHPWTLNYGYTF. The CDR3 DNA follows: TGCGCCAGCAGTTCCCGTTCTCACCCGTGGACGTTAAACTATGGCTACACCTTC.

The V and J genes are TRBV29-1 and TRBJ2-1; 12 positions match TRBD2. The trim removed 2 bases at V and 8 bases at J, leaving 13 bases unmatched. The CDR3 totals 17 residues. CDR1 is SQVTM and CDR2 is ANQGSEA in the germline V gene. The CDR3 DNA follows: TGCAGCGTTGAACGCATTCCCCTAGCGGGAGGGTCTCATGAGCAGTTCTTC. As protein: CSVERIPLAGGSHEQFF.

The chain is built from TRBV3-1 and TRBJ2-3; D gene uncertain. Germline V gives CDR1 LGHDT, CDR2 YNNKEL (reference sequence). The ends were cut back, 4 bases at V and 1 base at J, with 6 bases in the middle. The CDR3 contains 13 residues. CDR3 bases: TGTGCCAGCAGCCCCACGGGCACAGATACGCAGTATTTT. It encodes CASSPTGTDTQYF.

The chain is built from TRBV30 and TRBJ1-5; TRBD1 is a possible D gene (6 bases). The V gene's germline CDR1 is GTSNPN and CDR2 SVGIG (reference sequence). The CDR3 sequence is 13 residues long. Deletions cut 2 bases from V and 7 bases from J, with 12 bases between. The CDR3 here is CAWSSSGEQPQHF. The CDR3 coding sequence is TGTGCCTGGAGTTCCTCAGGGGAACAGCCCCAGCATTTT.

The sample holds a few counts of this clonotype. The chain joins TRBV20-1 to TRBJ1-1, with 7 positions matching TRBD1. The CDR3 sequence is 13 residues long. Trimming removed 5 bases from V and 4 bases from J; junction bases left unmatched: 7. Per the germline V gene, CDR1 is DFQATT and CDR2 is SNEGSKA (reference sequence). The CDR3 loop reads CSASRQGGTEAFF. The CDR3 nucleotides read TGCAGTGCTTCACGACAGGGCGGCACTGAAGCTTTCTTT.

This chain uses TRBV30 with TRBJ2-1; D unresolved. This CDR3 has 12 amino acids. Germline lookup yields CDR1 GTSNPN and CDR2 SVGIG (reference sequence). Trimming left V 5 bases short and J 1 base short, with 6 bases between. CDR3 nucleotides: TGTGCCTGGGCGGAGTCCTACAATGAGCAGTTCTTC. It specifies CAWAESYNEQFF.

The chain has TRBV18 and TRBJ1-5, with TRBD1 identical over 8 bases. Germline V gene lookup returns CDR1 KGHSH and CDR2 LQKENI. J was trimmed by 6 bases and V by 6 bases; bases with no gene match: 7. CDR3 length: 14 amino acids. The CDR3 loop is CASSQQGAGQPQHF. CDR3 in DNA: TGTGCCAGCTCGCAGCAGGGGGCTGGTCAGCCCCAGCATTTT.

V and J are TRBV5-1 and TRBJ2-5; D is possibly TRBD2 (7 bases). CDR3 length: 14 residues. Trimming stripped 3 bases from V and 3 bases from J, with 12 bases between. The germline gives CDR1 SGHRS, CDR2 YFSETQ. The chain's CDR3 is CASSSGGAEETQYF. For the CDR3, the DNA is TGCGCCAGCAGCTCGGGGGGCGCAGAAGAGACCCAGTACTTC.

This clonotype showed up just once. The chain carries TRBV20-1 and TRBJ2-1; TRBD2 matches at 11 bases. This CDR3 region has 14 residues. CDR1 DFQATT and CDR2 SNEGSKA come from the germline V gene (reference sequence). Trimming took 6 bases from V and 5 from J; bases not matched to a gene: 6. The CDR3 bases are TGCAGTGCGTCGACTAGCGGGGAGCACAATGAGCAGTTCTTC. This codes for CSASTSGEHNEQFF.

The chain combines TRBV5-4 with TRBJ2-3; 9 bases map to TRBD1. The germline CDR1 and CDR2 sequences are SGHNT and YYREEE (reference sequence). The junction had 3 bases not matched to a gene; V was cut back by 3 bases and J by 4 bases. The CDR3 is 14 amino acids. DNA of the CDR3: TGTGCCAGCAGCTCACAGGGGGCATCAGATACGCAGTATTTT. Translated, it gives CASSSQGASDTQYF.

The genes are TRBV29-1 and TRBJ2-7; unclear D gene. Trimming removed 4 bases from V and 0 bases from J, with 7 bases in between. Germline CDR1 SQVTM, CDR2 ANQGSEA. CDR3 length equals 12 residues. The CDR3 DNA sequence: TGCAGCGTTGCGGCGCCCTCCTACGAGCAGTACTTC. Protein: CSVAAPSYEQYF.

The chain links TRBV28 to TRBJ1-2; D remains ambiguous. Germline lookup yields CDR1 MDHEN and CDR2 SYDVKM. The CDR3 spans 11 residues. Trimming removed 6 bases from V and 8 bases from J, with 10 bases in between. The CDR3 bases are TGTGCCAGCAGGCAGACACGAGGCTACACCTTC. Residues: CASRQTRGYTF.

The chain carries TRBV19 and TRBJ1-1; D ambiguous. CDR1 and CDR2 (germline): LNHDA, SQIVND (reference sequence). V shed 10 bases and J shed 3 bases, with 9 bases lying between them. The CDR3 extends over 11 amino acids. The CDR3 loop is CATSGYTEAFF. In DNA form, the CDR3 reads TGTGCCACCTCGGGGTACACTGAAGCTTTCTTT.

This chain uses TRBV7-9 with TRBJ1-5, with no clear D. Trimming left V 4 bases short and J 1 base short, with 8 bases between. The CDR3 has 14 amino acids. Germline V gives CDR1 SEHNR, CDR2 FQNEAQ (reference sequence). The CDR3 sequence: CASSSAGSNQPQHF. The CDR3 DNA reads TGTGCCAGCAGCTCGGCCGGGAGCAATCAGCCCCAGCATTTT.

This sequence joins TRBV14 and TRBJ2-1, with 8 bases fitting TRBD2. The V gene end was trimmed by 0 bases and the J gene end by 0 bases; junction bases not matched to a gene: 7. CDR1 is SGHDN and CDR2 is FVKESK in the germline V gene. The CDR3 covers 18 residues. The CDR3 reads CASSQDKRGPLSYNEQFF. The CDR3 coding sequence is TGTGCCAGCAGCCAAGATAAGCGGGGGCCCCTCTCCTACAATGAGCAGTTCTTC.

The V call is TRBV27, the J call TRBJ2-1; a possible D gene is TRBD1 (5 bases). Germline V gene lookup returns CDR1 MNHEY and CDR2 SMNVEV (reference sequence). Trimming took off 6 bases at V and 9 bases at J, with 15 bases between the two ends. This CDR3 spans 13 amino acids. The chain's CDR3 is CASSLLPDSEQFF. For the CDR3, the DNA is TGTGCCAGCAGCCTTCTCCCCGACAGTGAGCAGTTCTTC.

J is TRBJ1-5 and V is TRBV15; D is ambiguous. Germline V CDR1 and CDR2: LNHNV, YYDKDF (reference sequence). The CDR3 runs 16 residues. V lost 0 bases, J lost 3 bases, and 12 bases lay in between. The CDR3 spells CATSRDLTAPNQPQHF. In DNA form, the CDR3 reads TGTGCCACCAGCAGAGATTTAACGGCTCCCAATCAGCCCCAGCATTTT.

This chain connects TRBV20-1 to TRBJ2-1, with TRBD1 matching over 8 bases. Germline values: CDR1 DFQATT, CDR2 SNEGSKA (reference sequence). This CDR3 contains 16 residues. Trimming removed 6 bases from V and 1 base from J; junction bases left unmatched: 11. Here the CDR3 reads CSAPIKGQVSYNEQFF. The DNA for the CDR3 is TGCAGTGCCCCGATCAAGGGACAGGTTTCCTACAATGAGCAGTTCTTC.